The next 22 T cell receptor beta chains were all read from a single sample in a study of technical replicates of blood from a handful of donors. Clones were sequenced by immunoSEQ multiplex PCR, and TCRdb holds only the in-frame ones, with some missing. Here the sample spans almost 85,000 clones, approximately 97% being singletons. Sample: T cells isolated from PBMCs. The receptors here all came from a human donor in good health.

V is TRBV27 and J is TRBJ2-3; 9 nucleotides match TRBD1. Germline trimming cut 7 bases from V and 4 bases from J; bases unmatched to any gene: 3. Germline-derived CDR1 and CDR2 are MNHEY and SMNVEV (reference sequence). The length of the CDR3 is 13 residues. CDR3 bases: TGTGCCAGCACCACAGGGGGCGCAGATACGCAGTATTTT. Amino acid sequence: CASTTGGADTQYF.

This chain connects TRBV4-2 to TRBJ2-7; 9 nucleotides line up with TRBD2. The CDR3 loop spans 14 amino acids. Germline V CDR1 and CDR2: LGHNA, YNFKEQ. The ends lost 1 base at V and 6 bases at J; junction bases unmatched: 4. The CDR3 loop is CASSQVAGVTEQYF. CDR3 sequence (DNA): TGTGCCAGCAGCCAAGTAGCGGGAGTAACCGAGCAGTACTTC.

The V and J genes are TRBV6-5 and TRBJ2-7; unclear D gene. The CDR3 has 11 residues. Per the germline V gene, CDR1 is MNHEY and CDR2 is SVGAGI. Trimming removed 8 bases from V and 4 bases from J, with 9 bases in between. This CDR3 is CASHAGYEQYF. The CDR3 nucleotides are TGTGCCAGCCACGCCGGGTACGAGCAGTACTTC.

The genes are TRBV9 and TRBJ2-5, with D maybe TRBD1 (7 bases). CDR1 is SGDLS, CDR2 YYNGEE, per germline. The CDR3 has 15 residues. Trimming shortened V by 2 bases and J by 2 bases, and 13 bases separated the two germline ends. The DNA for the CDR3 is TGTGCCAGCAGCGTCACAGGGGACTCTCAAGAGACCCAGTACTTC. Translating gives CASSVTGDSQETQYF. The whole variable domain, filled in from reference TRBV9 and TRBJ2-5, reads DSGVTQTPKHLITATGQRVTLRCSPRSGDLSVYWYQQSLDQGLQFLIQYYNGEERAKGNILERFSAQQFPDLHSELNLSSLELGDSALYFCASSVTGDSQETQYFGPGTRLLVL.

The chain joins TRBV9 to TRBJ1-1; no clear D gene. CDR3 length: 13 residues. V was pared by 1 base and J by 1 base, with 5 bases between. CDR1 is SGDLS, CDR2 YYNGEE, per germline. CDR3 nucleotides: TGTGCCAGCAGCGTAACACCGAACACTGAAGCTTTCTTT. Its translation: CASSVTPNTEAFF.

This chain uses TRBV4-2 with TRBJ2-7; D may be TRBD2 (5 bases). Trimming left V 1 base short and J 2 bases short, with 15 bases between. This CDR3 contains 16 residues. Germline V gene lookup returns CDR1 LGHNA and CDR2 YNFKEQ. The CDR3 nucleotides are TGTGCCAGCAGCCAAGGGGAGAACGGGCCGACCTACGAGCAGTACTTC. Residues: CASSQGENGPTYEQYF.

The chain couples TRBV14 to TRBJ1-2; 8 nucleotides agree with TRBD1. The trim removed 0 bases at V and 10 bases at J, leaving 4 bases unmatched. The CDR3 totals 13 residues. Germline lookup yields CDR1 SGHDN and CDR2 FVKESK. The CDR3 DNA reads TGTGCCAGCAGCCAAGAATGGACAGGGTCCTACACCTTC. This codes for CASSQEWTGSYTF.

The V gene is TRBV7-6, the J gene TRBJ2-6; tentative D call: TRBD2 (5 bases). Trimming took 7 bases from V and 0 from J, leaving 10 bases between them. Germline V gene lookup returns CDR1 SGHVS and CDR2 FNYEAQ. The CDR3 extends over 15 amino acids. The CDR3 loop reads CASNGGLSGANVLTF. In DNA, the CDR3 is TGTGCCAGCAACGGCGGGCTCTCTGGGGCCAACGTCCTGACTTTC.

The chain is built from TRBV2 and TRBJ1-6, with D possibly being TRBD1 (5 bases). The V gene's germline CDR1 is SNHLY and CDR2 FYNNEI. V lost 3 bases and J 0 bases, leaving 9 bases between the germline ends. The length of the CDR3 is 16 residues. CDR3 region: CASSDPQGSYNSPLHF. The CDR3 DNA reads as TGTGCCAGCAGTGACCCCCAGGGCTCCTATAATTCACCCCTCCACTTT.

The chain carries TRBV19 and TRBJ2-7; 11 bases fit TRBD2. Germline CDR1 reads LNHDA; CDR2 reads SQIVND (reference sequence). V shed 6 bases and J 0 bases; nucleotides not matched to a gene: 13. This CDR3 region has 18 residues. CDR3 coding DNA: TGTGCCAGTAGGCTCTTAGCGGGGGGGCCGAGCTCCTCCTACGAGCAGTACTTC. It specifies CASRLLAGGPSSSYEQYF.

A single count supports this clone. This rearrangement joins TRBV10-3 to TRBJ1-5; 9 nucleotides agree with TRBD1. CDR1 and CDR2 from the germline V gene are ENHRY and SYGVKD. The CDR3 is 13 amino acids. The V segment lost 4 bases and the J segment 5 bases; nucleotides outside the gene matches: 0. CDR3 protein: CAISGQGDQPQHF. The DNA of the CDR3 is TGTGCCATCAGTGGACAGGGGGATCAGCCCCAGCATTTT.

This chain connects TRBV6-5 to TRBJ1-2, with 7 nucleotides matching TRBD1. The V segment lost 0 bases and the J segment 8 bases; nucleotides outside the gene matches: 6. The CDR3 contains 14 residues. Germline V gene sequence: CDR1 MNHEY, CDR2 SVGAGI. CDR3 residues: CASSYSMTGRGYTF. The CDR3 coding sequence is TGTGCCAGCAGTTACTCTATGACAGGGCGAGGCTACACCTTC.

The chain couples TRBV6-5 to TRBJ2-1, with D possibly being TRBD2 (5 bases). Germline assignment: CDR1 MNHEY and CDR2 SVGAGI. The V and J ends lost 5 bases and 2 bases respectively, with 13 bases between them. The CDR3 consists of 15 residues. The DNA of the CDR3 is TGTGCCAGCAGTCCAGTGGGAGTTGCCTACAATGAGCAGTTCTTC. Translated, it gives CASSPVGVAYNEQFF.

The CDR3 DNA reads as TGTGCCAGCAGTTACTCCTACTCTGGGGCCAACGTCCTGACTTTC. This encodes CASSYSYSGANVLTF. V usage is TRBV6-5 and J usage is TRBJ2-6; D unresolved. The CDR3 is 15 amino acids. The ends were cut back, 0 bases at V and 0 bases at J, with 3 bases in the middle. Per germline, CDR1 MNHEY and CDR2 SVGAGI.

In nucleotides, the CDR3 is TGCGCCAGCAGCCAAGCACAGGGGGCGGGCACTGAAGCTTTCTTT. Protein product: CASSQAQGAGTEAFF. The chain couples TRBV4-1 to TRBJ1-1, with TRBD1 matching 9 bases. J gave up 4 bases and V 1 base, and 4 bases lay outside the gene matches. The germline V gene encodes CDR1 MGHRA and CDR2 YSYEKL. The CDR3 has 15 residues.

This clone was observed once. V and J are TRBV6-1 and TRBJ1-5; 7 bases line up with TRBD1. Losses at the gene ends were 3 bases for V and 6 bases for J; bases not matched to a gene: 11. The V gene's germline CDR1 is MNHNS and CDR2 SASEGT. The CDR3 sequence is 16 residues long. The CDR3 reads CASSELQGKGFQPQHF. The DNA for the CDR3 is TGTGCCAGCAGTGAGTTACAGGGGAAGGGGTTTCAGCCCCAGCATTTT.

V gene TRBV10-3 combines with J gene TRBJ1-1; TRBD1 agrees at 10 bases. V shed 2 bases and J 0 bases; nucleotides not matched to a gene: 6. The germline V gene has CDR1 ENHRY and CDR2 SYGVKD. CDR3 size: 17 residues. This chain's CDR3 is CAISEPWTGGMNTEAFF. Here the CDR3 DNA reads TGTGCCATCAGTGAGCCATGGACAGGGGGTATGAACACTGAAGCTTTCTTT.

This chain connects TRBV5-6 to TRBJ1-2; 10 nucleotides agree with TRBD1. CDR3 length: 14 residues. V was pared by 5 bases and J by 5 bases, with 6 bases of the junction left unmatched. Germline CDR1 is SGHDT and CDR2 is YYEEEE. For the CDR3, the DNA is TGTGCCAGCAGGACAGGGGGCATGGGATATGGCTACACCTTC. Protein: CASRTGGMGYGYTF.

This sequence joins TRBV4-2 and TRBJ2-7; possibly TRBD2 for D (6 bases). CDR1 and CDR2 from the germline V gene are LGHNA and YNFKEQ. The CDR3 runs to 17 residues. The ends were cut back, 2 bases at V and 1 base at J, with 18 bases in the middle. CDR3 nucleotides: TGTGCCAGCAGCCAACTTCCCCCGGGAGTAAGGTCCTACGAGCAGTACTTC. It encodes CASSQLPPGVRSYEQYF.

CDR3 sequence: CASSDHGGATEAFF. The CDR3 DNA sequence: TGTGCCAGCAGTGACCATGGGGGGGCGACTGAAGCTTTCTTT. The V and J genes are TRBV25-1 and TRBJ1-1; possibly TRBD1 for D (6 bases). Germline V gene sequence: CDR1 MGHDK, CDR2 SYGVNS. This CDR3 contains 14 residues. Between the trimmed V and J ends, which lost 3 bases and 5 bases, there was a span of 13 bases.

This chain links TRBV5-1 with TRBJ2-5; possibly TRBD2 for D (6 bases). The V gene lost 6 bases and the J gene lost 4 bases, with 13 bases spanning the gap. The CDR3 sequence is 13 residues long. The germline V gene has CDR1 SGHRS and CDR2 YFSETQ. DNA for the CDR3: TGCGCCAGCACCGGGACTCCTCCAGAGACCCAGTACTTC. Its translation is CASTGTPPETQYF.

The chain recombines TRBV2 with TRBJ2-7; TRBD1 matches at 7 bases. V lost 7 bases, J lost 2 bases, and 8 bases stayed unmatched. CDR3 length equals 14 residues. The germline V gene has CDR1 SNHLY and CDR2 FYNNEI. The CDR3 DNA sequence: TGTGCCAGCACCCAAAGGGGGCTCACCTACGAGCAGTACTTC. As protein: CASTQRGLTYEQYF.